This T cell receptor (beta chain) was captured by sequencing in a study of T cell repertoires in cytomegalovirus infection. TCRdb redid the calling of the reads with MiXCR, one entry per CDR3 protein. The table has tens of thousands of distinct CDR3 sequences, about 39% seen once. The CDR3 runs 16 residues. Germline V gives CDR1 SGHTA, CDR2 FQGNSA. Trimming took off 3 bases at V and 6 bases at J, with 18 bases between the two ends. Study outcomes and limitations: Carriers of CMV plus the relevant HLA were identified by cumulative public TCR beta family frequency.

This clonotype was observed at least ten times. Antigen: not known. Sequencing was performed on CD8+ T cells from cultured PBMCs, taken from culture after CMV antigen stimulation. The genes are TRBV7-2 and TRBJ2-1; no clear D. This sequence originates from a human donor in good health (CMV status not recorded). Some clones in this sample may be carry-over from other donors' samples. This CDR3 is CASSFSPYAVGNEQFF. The CDR3 DNA reads as TGTGCCAGCAGCTTTTCTCCTTACGCAGTGGGCAATGAGCAGTTCTTC. Together with reference TRBV7-2 and TRBJ2-1, the CDR3 gives the full variable domain: GAGVSQSPSNKVTEKGKDVELRCDPISGHTALYWYRQSLGQGLEFLIYFQGNSAPDKSGLPSDRFSAERTGGSVSTLTIQRTQQEDSAVYLCASSFSPYAVGNEQFFGPGTRLTVL.